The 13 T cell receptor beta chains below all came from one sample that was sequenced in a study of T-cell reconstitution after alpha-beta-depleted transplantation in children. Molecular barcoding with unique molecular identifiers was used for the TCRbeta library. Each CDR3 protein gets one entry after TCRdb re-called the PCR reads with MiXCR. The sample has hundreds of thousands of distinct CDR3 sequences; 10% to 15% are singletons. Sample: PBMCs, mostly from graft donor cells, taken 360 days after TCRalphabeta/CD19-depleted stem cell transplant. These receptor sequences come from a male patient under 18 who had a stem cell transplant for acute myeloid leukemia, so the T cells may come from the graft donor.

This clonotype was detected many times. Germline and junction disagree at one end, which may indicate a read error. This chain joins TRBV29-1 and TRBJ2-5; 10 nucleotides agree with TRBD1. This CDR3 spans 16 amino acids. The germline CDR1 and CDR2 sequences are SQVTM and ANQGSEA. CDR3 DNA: TGCAGCGCTGAAACTGAAGGGACAGGGGCACAAGAGACCCAGTACTTC. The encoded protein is CSAETEGTGAQETQYF. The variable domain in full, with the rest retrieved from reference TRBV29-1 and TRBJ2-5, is SAVISQKPSRDICQRGTSLTIQCQVDSQVTMMFWYRQQPGQSLTLIATANQGSEATYESGFVIDKFPISRPNLTFSTLTVSNMSPEDSSIYLCSAETEGTGAQETQYFGPGTRLLVL.

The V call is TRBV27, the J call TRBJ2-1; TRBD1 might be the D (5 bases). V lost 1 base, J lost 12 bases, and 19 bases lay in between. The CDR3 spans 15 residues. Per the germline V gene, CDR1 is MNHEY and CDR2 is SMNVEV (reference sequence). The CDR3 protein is CASSLYGQSVPGQFF. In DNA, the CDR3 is TGTGCCAGCAGTTTATATGGACAATCGGTTCCGGGGCAGTTCTTC.

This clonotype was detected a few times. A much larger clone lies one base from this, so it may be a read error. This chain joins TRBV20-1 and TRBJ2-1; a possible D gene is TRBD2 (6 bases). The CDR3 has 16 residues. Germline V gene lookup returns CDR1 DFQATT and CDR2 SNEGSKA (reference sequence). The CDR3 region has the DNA TGCTGTGCTAGAGATCCCGGGACTGTTCACCTTAATGAGCAGTTCTTC. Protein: CCARDPGTVHLNEQFF.

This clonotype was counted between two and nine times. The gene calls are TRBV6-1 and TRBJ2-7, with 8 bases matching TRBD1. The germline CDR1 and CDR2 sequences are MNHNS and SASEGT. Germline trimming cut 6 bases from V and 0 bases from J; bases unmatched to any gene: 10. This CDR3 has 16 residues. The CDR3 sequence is CASSHSTGVTSYEQYF. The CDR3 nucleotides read TGTGCCAGCAGCCATTCGACAGGGGTCACCTCCTACGAGCAGTACTTC.

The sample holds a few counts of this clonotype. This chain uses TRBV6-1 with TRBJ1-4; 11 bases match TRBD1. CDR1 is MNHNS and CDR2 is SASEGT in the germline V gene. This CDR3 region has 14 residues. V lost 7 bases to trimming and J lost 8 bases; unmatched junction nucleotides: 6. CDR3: CASTRTGGLEKLFF. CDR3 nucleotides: TGTGCCAGCACCCGGACAGGGGGCCTGGAAAAACTGTTTTTT.

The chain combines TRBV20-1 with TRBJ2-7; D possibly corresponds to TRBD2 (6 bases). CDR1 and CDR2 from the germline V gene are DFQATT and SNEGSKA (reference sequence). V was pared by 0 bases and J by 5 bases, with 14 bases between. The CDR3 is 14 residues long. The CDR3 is CSARDVGLLNEQYF. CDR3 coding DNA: TGCAGTGCTAGAGATGTTGGACTATTAAACGAGCAGTACTTC.

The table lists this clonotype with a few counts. CDR3 DNA: TGCAGTGCTAGCCCCGGCAGGGGGAACTACGAGCAGTACTTC. Protein sequence: CSASPGRGNYEQYF. The chain couples TRBV20-1 to TRBJ2-7; 7 bases agree with TRBD1. CDR1 is DFQATT and CDR2 is SNEGSKA in the germline V gene (reference sequence). The CDR3 is 14 amino acids. The V gene end was trimmed by 3 bases and the J gene end by 3 bases; junction bases not matched to a gene: 8.

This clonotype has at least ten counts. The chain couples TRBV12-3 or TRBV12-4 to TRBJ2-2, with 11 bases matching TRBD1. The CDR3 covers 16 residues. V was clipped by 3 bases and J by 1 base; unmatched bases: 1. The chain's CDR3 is CASSLDRGLNTGELFF. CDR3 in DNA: TGTGCCAGCAGTTTGGACAGGGGGCTGAACACCGGGGAGCTGTTTTTT.

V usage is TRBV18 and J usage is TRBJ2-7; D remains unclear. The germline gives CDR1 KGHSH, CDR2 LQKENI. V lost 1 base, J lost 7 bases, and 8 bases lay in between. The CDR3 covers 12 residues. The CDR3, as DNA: TGTGCCAGCTCACCACTGGGATGGGAGCAGTACTTC. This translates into CASSPLGWEQYF.

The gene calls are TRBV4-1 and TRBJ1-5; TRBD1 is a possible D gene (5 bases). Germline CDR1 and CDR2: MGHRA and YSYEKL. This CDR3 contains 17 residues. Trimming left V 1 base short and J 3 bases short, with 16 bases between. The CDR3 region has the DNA TGCGCCAGCAGCCAAGCTTTGGGGGTCCTCCACAATCAGCCCCAGCATTTT. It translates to CASSQALGVLHNQPQHF.

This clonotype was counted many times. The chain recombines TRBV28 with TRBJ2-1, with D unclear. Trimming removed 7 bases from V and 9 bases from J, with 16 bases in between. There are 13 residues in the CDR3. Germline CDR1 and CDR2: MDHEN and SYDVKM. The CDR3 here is CASTSLHPPEQFF. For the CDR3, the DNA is TGTGCCAGCACCAGCTTACACCCCCCTGAGCAGTTCTTC.

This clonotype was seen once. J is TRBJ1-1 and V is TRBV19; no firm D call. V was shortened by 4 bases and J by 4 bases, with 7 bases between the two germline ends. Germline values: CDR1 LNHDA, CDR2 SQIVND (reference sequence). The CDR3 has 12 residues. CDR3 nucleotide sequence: TGTGCCAGTAGTAACACGGGCACTGAAGCTTTCTTT. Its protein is CASSNTGTEAFF. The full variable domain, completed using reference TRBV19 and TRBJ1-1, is DGGITQSPKYLFRKEGQNVTLSCEQNLNHDAMYWYRQDPGQGLRLIYYSQIVNDFQKGDIAEGYSVSREKKESFPLTVTSAQKNPTAFYLCASSNTGTEAFFGQGTRLTVV.

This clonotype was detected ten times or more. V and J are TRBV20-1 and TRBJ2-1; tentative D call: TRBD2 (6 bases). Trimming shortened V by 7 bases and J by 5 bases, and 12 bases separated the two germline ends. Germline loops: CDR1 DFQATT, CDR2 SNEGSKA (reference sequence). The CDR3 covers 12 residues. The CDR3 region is CSGEDGDNEQFF. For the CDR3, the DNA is TGCAGTGGGGAGGACGGCGACAATGAGCAGTTCTTC.